The next 3 T cell receptor beta chains were all read from a single sample in a study of spatial heterogeneity in lung cancer. The time point was: sample taken at primary tumor resection. MiXCR, applied by TCRdb to the 5' RACE reads, yields one record per CDR3 protein. The sample carries 35,000 to 55,000 distinct CDR3 sequences, 6.8% recorded once. The sample was PBMCs, taken at surgery. These receptors originate from a female donor with early-stage non-small cell lung cancer.

There are a few counts of this clonotype. This chain connects TRBV6-5 to TRBJ1-5; D possibly corresponds to TRBD1 (5 bases). CDR1 and CDR2 (germline): MNHEY, SVGAGI. This CDR3 comprises 16 residues. V dropped 4 bases and J dropped 7 bases, with 20 bases sitting between them. DNA of the CDR3: TGTGCCAGCAGTTCTACTGGGCAGGGAATGGACCAGCCCCAGCATTTT. Encoded protein: CASSSTGQGMDQPQHF.

The chain links TRBV20-1 to TRBJ1-1, with D possibly being TRBD1 (6 bases). The length of the CDR3 is 13 residues. V lost 7 bases, J lost 1 base, and 13 bases lay in between. Germline CDR1 is DFQATT and CDR2 is SNEGSKA (reference sequence). CDR3 in amino acids: CSVFRGQNTEAFF. The CDR3 nucleotides read TGCAGTGTGTTCCGGGGGCAGAACACTGAAGCTTTCTTT.

This clonotype occurred a few times. The rearrangement joins TRBV12-3 or TRBV12-4 to TRBJ2-7, with 7 bases lining up with TRBD1. CDR3 length: 14 amino acids. With V trimmed by 5 bases and J by 5 bases, 9 bases remained unmatched. The CDR3 DNA is TGTGCCAGCAGTCCGAGACAGGGTATCAACGAGCAGTACTTC. Its translation is CASSPRQGINEQYF.